Each of the 24 T cell receptor beta chains below was sequenced from the same sample in a study of spatial heterogeneity in lung cancer. Time point in this sample: sample taken at primary tumor resection. No antigen has been assigned to these receptors. TCRdb reprocessed the 5' RACE reads with MiXCR, giving one entry per CDR3 protein. The data hold 2,500 to 3,500 distinct CDR3 sequences, with under 14% observed a single time. Findings and limits, study-wide: For expanded intratumoral alpha and beta TCRs, counts tracked tumor mutation counts.

The input for sequencing was lung tumor tissue, taken at surgery. The source of these receptors is a male donor with early-stage non-small cell lung cancer.

The sample holds many counts of this clonotype. This beta chain is a stray sequence in a library constructed for alpha chains; its clone size is not meaningful. The rearrangement joins TRBV28 to TRBJ2-2; D possibly uses TRBD1 or TRBD2 (5 bases each). This CDR3 comprises 16 residues. V was clipped by 1 base and J by 1 base, with 10 bases between them. Germline CDR1 is MDHEN and CDR2 is SYDVKM. This CDR3 is CASSLSGTGNTGELFF. CDR3 nucleotide sequence: TGTGCCAGCAGTTTATCCGGGACGGGGAACACCGGGGAGCTGTTTTTT.

This clonotype turned up a few times. A library made for alpha chains picked up this beta chain off target, so its size means little. This chain uses TRBV30 with TRBJ2-1; TRBD1 agrees at 9 bases. This CDR3 has 14 residues. V was clipped by 0 bases and J by 10 bases; unmatched bases: 7. Germline loops: CDR1 GTSNPN, CDR2 SVGIG (reference sequence). The CDR3 nucleotides read TGTGCCTGGAGTGTACTCGGGACAGGGAACGAGCAGTTCTTC. Translation: CAWSVLGTGNEQFF.

This clonotype is labeled as medium-sized (0.01 to 0.1%). Little can be read into the size of this beta chain, an off-target read in a library designed for alpha chains. This rearrangement joins TRBV5-1 to TRBJ2-3; the match to TRBD2 covers 13 bases. This CDR3 is built from 16 residues. Germline V lookup: CDR1 SGHRS, CDR2 YFSETQ. V shed 4 bases, J shed 2 bases, and the junction held 4 bases outside the gene matches. The CDR3 protein is CASSPGLAGPTDTQYF. Written as DNA, the CDR3 is TGCGCCAGCAGCCCGGGACTAGCGGGACCCACAGATACGCAGTATTTT.

This clonotype was counted ten times or more. Found in a library prepared for alpha chains, this beta chain is an off-target read, and its abundance has little meaning. The rearrangement uses TRBV7-2 and TRBJ1-6, with D hard to call. Germline V lookup: CDR1 SGHTA, CDR2 FQGNSA. This CDR3 comprises 14 residues. The V and J ends lost 5 bases and 6 bases respectively, with 11 bases between them. The CDR3: CASSTGVSNSPLHF. For the CDR3, the DNA is TGTGCCAGCAGCACTGGGGTTAGTAATTCACCCCTCCACTTT.

Concerning this clonotype: The library was designed around alpha chains, so this beta chain is a stray read whose abundance carries little weight. V is TRBV20-1 and J is TRBJ1-5; D unresolved. V dropped 5 bases and J dropped 7 bases, with 12 bases sitting between them. The germline V gene has CDR1 DFQATT and CDR2 SNEGSKA (reference sequence). The length of the CDR3 is 12 residues. The CDR3 protein is CSAHALDQPQHF. CDR3 nucleotide sequence: TGCAGTGCTCACGCTTTGGACCAGCCCCAGCATTTT.

Relative to its sample, this clonotype is medium-sized. For a library built for alpha chains, this beta chain is a stray read; little rests on its size. This chain connects TRBV20-1 to TRBJ2-6, with TRBD1 matching over 7 bases. CDR1 is DFQATT and CDR2 is SNEGSKA in the germline V gene (reference sequence). The V gene end was trimmed by 4 bases and the J gene end by 0 bases; junction bases not matched to a gene: 6. CDR3 size: 16 residues. As DNA, the CDR3 is TGCAGTGCTACCAGGGGGTTCAGCTCTGGGGCCAACGTCCTGACTTTC. Its protein is CSATRGFSSGANVLTF.

Within the sample, this clonotype is medium-sized (0.01 to 0.1%). Since it is a stray read in a library aimed at alpha chains, this beta chain has a size that is not meaningful. The chain uses TRBV2 and TRBJ2-7; 8 bases agree with TRBD1. CDR3 length equals 13 residues. The junction had 4 bases not matched to a gene; V was cut back by 5 bases and J by 4 bases. CDR1 SNHLY and CDR2 FYNNEI come from the germline V gene. The CDR3 here is CASSRQGKYEQYF. The CDR3 DNA sequence: TGTGCCAGCAGTCGACAGGGGAAGTACGAGCAGTACTTC. The full variable domain, its missing parts supplied by reference TRBV2 and TRBJ2-7, is EPEVTQTPSHQVTQMGQEVILRCVPISNHLYFYWYRQILGQKVEFLVSFYNNEISEKSEIFDDQFSVERPDGSNFTLKIRSTKLEDSAMYFCASSRQGKYEQYFGPGTRLTVT.

A word on this clonotype: This beta chain represents an off-target read in a library built for alpha chains; its size is of limited meaning. The gene calls are TRBV28 and TRBJ2-5; D is uncertain. The germline V gene has CDR1 MDHEN and CDR2 SYDVKM. This CDR3 has 15 residues. Trimming removed 6 bases at V and 0 bases at J, with 14 bases between. Here the CDR3 DNA reads TGTGCCAGCAGCCTCTGGATCGGCTACCAAGAGACCCAGTACTTC. This encodes CASSLWIGYQETQYF.

This clonotype is judged medium-sized. This beta chain is off target for a library built for alpha chains, so its abundance means little. This chain links TRBV25-1 with TRBJ2-1; 9 bases are shared with TRBD2. V shed 1 base and J 5 bases; nucleotides not matched to a gene: 3. Germline V gene sequence: CDR1 MGHDK, CDR2 SYGVNS. The CDR3 spans 15 residues. The CDR3 DNA reads as TGTGCCAGCAGTGAATCGTTAGCGGGGGACAATGAGCAGTTCTTC. Translation gives CASSESLAGDNEQFF. The full variable domain, rest sourced from reference TRBV25-1 and TRBJ2-1, is EADIYQTPRYLVIGTGKKITLECSQTMGHDKMYWYQQDPGMELHLIHYSYGVNSTEKGDLSSESTVSRIRTEHFPLTLESARPSHTSQYLCASSESLAGDNEQFFGPGTRLTVL.

By share, this clonotype counts as medium-sized. Since the library was made to target alpha chains, this beta chain is a stray read and its abundance is not meaningful. The rearrangement uses TRBV28 and TRBJ2-2, with a possible D match to TRBD1 (6 bases). This CDR3 has 16 amino acids. The V end lost 5 bases, the J end lost 0 bases, and 13 bases lay between the germline ends. The V gene's germline CDR1 is MDHEN and CDR2 SYDVKM. CDR3 sequence: CASSPAGDANTGELFF. The CDR3 DNA reads TGTGCCAGCAGTCCCGCAGGGGACGCGAACACCGGGGAGCTGTTTTTT.

This clonotype is medium-sized within its sample. Within a library made for alpha chains, this beta chain is off target, and its count is uninformative. This sequence joins TRBV2 and TRBJ2-5; 9 bases are a match to TRBD2. V lost 8 bases to trimming and J lost 9 bases; unmatched junction nucleotides: 13. The length of the CDR3 is 14 residues. The V gene's germline CDR1 is SNHLY and CDR2 FYNNEI. The CDR3 region is CASWVAGVLSPQYF. Written as DNA, the CDR3 is TGTGCCAGCTGGGTAGCGGGAGTTCTATCGCCCCAGTACTTC.

By sample share, this clonotype is medium-sized. This beta chain is a stray sequence in a library constructed for alpha chains; its clone size is not meaningful. The genes are TRBV29-1 and TRBJ2-7, with 10 bases lining up with TRBD1. The CDR3 length is 13 residues. Trimming at V came to 7 bases and at J to 5 bases, leaving 8 bases not matched to a gene. The germline CDR1 and CDR2 sequences are SQVTM and ANQGSEA. The CDR3 is CSAAGTGDNEQYF. The CDR3 DNA follows: TGCAGCGCTGCCGGGACAGGGGACAACGAGCAGTACTTC.

This clonotype is termed medium-sized. The library was designed around alpha chains, so this beta chain is a stray read whose abundance carries little weight. The chain uses TRBV7-6 and TRBJ1-1; TRBD1 matches 7 bases. V lost 4 bases and J lost 6; bases outside the gene matches: 11. CDR1 and CDR2 from the germline V gene are SGHVS and FNYEAQ. The CDR3 is 15 amino acids. The CDR3 DNA reads as TGTGCCAGCAGCTCGCGACAGGGAGTCGACGCTGAAGCTTTCTTT. Translating it yields CASSSRQGVDAEAFF.

The count of this clonotype is one. As an off-target read in a library built for alpha chains, this beta chain has a frequency of little significance. The gene calls are TRBV4-3 and TRBJ1-4; D perhaps matches TRBD1 (6 bases). The CDR3 totals 17 residues. V gave up 0 bases and J gave up 7 bases, with 18 bases separating them. CDR1 and CDR2 (germline): LGHNA, YSLEER. CDR3 region: CASSQDHSGESGEKLFF. Written as DNA, the CDR3 is TGCGCCAGCAGCCAAGATCATTCAGGGGAGTCAGGTGAAAAACTGTTTTTT.

This clonotype was found many times. The library was built for alpha chains, so this beta chain is an off-target read and its size means little. J is TRBJ1-1 and V is TRBV20-1; D not resolved. The CDR3 contains 12 residues. Trimming left V 3 bases short and J 1 base short, with 6 bases between. The germline V gene has CDR1 DFQATT and CDR2 SNEGSKA (reference sequence). The CDR3 here is CSASTTNTEAFF. CDR3 sequence (DNA): TGCAGTGCTAGTACCACGAACACTGAAGCTTTCTTT.

Judged by abundance, this clonotype is medium-sized. Since it is a stray read in a library aimed at alpha chains, this beta chain has a size that is not meaningful. The chain carries TRBV6-1 and TRBJ2-7, with 9 bases identical to TRBD1. This CDR3 comprises 13 residues. The V gene end was trimmed by 8 bases and the J gene end by 5 bases; junction bases not matched to a gene: 7. The germline gives CDR1 MNHNS, CDR2 SASEGT. The DNA for the CDR3 is TGTGCCAGCCCCGGGACAGGGTTCCACGAGCAGTACTTC. Translation gives CASPGTGFHEQYF.

By its share, this clonotype is medium-sized. This beta chain is off target for a library built for alpha chains, so its abundance means little. The genes are TRBV12-3 or TRBV12-4 and TRBJ2-7; D may be TRBD2 (6 bases). The CDR3 loop spans 16 amino acids. Trimming shortened V by 0 bases and J by 4 bases, and 16 bases separated the two germline ends. CDR3 sequence (DNA): TGTGCCAGCAGTTTAGCCCGCGGGGCCTACCTGTACGAGCAGTACTTC. Its protein is CASSLARGAYLYEQYF.

This clonotype is medium-sized within its sample. The library was designed around alpha chains, so this beta chain is a stray read whose abundance carries little weight. Here the CDR3 reads CASSAGGTNYGYTF. CDR3 sequence (DNA): TGTGCCAGCAGCGCAGGGGGAACTAACTATGGCTACACCTTC. This sequence joins TRBV28 and TRBJ1-2, with 7 positions matching TRBD1. Trimming cost V 6 bases and J 0 bases; bases outside gene matches: 4. The CDR3 has 14 residues. CDR1 and CDR2 from the germline V gene are MDHEN and SYDVKM.

By share, this clonotype ranks as medium-sized. This beta chain is a stray read from a library made for alpha chains; its abundance is not meaningful. V is TRBV2 and J is TRBJ1-1, with D perhaps TRBD1 (6 bases). The CDR3 totals 13 residues. Trimming removed 5 bases from V and 1 base from J, with 8 bases in between. CDR1 and CDR2 (germline): SNHLY, FYNNEI. The chain's CDR3 is CASSPQGNTEAFF. The CDR3, as DNA: TGTGCCAGCAGTCCACAGGGGAACACTGAAGCTTTCTTT.

In this sample, this clonotype turned up a few times. A library made for alpha chains picked up this beta chain off target, so its size means little. The rearrangement joins TRBV6-2 or TRBV6-3 to TRBJ2-7, with D perhaps TRBD1 or TRBD2 (5 bases each). This CDR3 region has 14 residues. Trimming pared 7 bases from V and 0 bases from J, leaving 13 bases between. From germline, CDR1 is MNHEY and CDR2 SVGEGT. The DNA of the CDR3 is TGTGCCAGCACCCACGGGGCCAGCTCCTACGAGCAGTACTTC. This sequence encodes CASTHGASSYEQYF.

A remark on this clonotype: Since it is a stray read in a library aimed at alpha chains, this beta chain has a size that is not meaningful. The genes are TRBV28 and TRBJ2-7; D perhaps matches TRBD1 (5 bases). The germline gives CDR1 MDHEN, CDR2 SYDVKM. Trimming took 3 bases from V and 2 from J, leaving 14 bases between them. The CDR3 extends over 15 amino acids. The CDR3 sequence is CASSFLSGNPYEQYF. CDR3 bases: TGTGCCAGCAGTTTCCTCTCAGGGAACCCCTACGAGCAGTACTTC.

This clonotype is judged medium-sized. This beta chain is a stray sequence in a library constructed for alpha chains; its clone size is not meaningful. The chain carries TRBV5-5 and TRBJ2-7, with a possible D match to TRBD1 (6 bases). Germline V CDR1 and CDR2: SGHKS, YYEKEE (reference sequence). The CDR3 is made up of 14 amino acids. V dropped 2 bases and J dropped 5 bases, with 14 bases sitting between them. In nucleotides, the CDR3 is TGTGCCAGCAGCTTACTCCGGGACACCGACGAGCAGTACTTC. It is translated as CASSLLRDTDEQYF.

In the case of this clonotype: This beta chain is an unintended read in a library built for alpha chains; its size means little. This rearrangement joins TRBV10-3 to TRBJ2-2, with D uncertain. Germline V gene data show CDR1 as ENHRY and CDR2 as SYGVKD. V lost 0 bases to trimming and J lost 2 bases, with 10 bases between them. This CDR3 has 16 amino acids. This chain's CDR3 is CAISESGTLNTGELFF. In nucleotides, the CDR3 is TGTGCCATCAGTGAGTCTGGCACACTTAACACCGGGGAGCTGTTTTTT.

This clonotype is medium-sized by share. Found in a library prepared for alpha chains, this beta chain is an off-target read, and its abundance has little meaning. The chain links TRBV27 to TRBJ2-7, with 8 bases that match TRBD1. From germline, CDR1 is MNHEY and CDR2 SMNVEV (reference sequence). The J segment lost 1 base and the V segment lost 5 bases, leaving 7 bases of the junction unmatched. This CDR3 is built from 15 residues. The CDR3 protein is CASSPTGVMSYEQYF. CDR3 nucleotide sequence: TGTGCCAGCAGTCCGACAGGGGTTATGTCCTACGAGCAGTACTTC.